Presented here are 6 T cell receptor beta chains from one specimen sequenced in a study of control samples from healthy donors and cancer patients. Profiling relied on immunoSEQ multiplex PCR, and the TCRdb table lists in-frame clones only, not all of them. The table has about 130,000 clones, around 94% seen once. Sequencing was carried out using PBMCs. All receptors derive from a man between 60 and 70 years old with colorectal cancer.

The J gene is TRBJ1-5, the V gene TRBV2, with a tentative D call TRBD1 (6 bases). Germline V CDR1 and CDR2: SNHLY, FYNNEI. The V gene lost 8 bases and the J gene lost 6 bases, with 17 bases spanning the gap. This CDR3 spans 14 amino acids. The CDR3 is CASEGGTGVQPQHF. The CDR3 nucleotides are TGTGCCAGCGAGGGGGGGACCGGCGTTCAGCCCCAGCATTTT.

V and J are TRBV5-6 and TRBJ2-7; D possibly corresponds to TRBD2 (7 bases). This CDR3 spans 17 amino acids. The V end lost 3 bases, the J end lost 2 bases, and 21 bases lay between the germline ends. CDR1 is SGHDT, CDR2 YYEEEE, per germline. The CDR3 DNA reads TGTGCCAGCAGCTGGGACCATAAGGGGGGGAACACCTACGAGCAGTACTTC. Encoded protein: CASSWDHKGGNTYEQYF.

The chain combines TRBV29-1 with TRBJ2-3; a possible D gene is TRBD2 (6 bases). V was clipped by 7 bases and J by 0 bases, with 11 bases between them. The CDR3 runs 13 residues. Germline values: CDR1 SQVTM, CDR2 ANQGSEA. CDR3 coding DNA: TGCAGCGCCCGACGGGGGAGCACAGATACGCAGTATTTT. Its translation is CSARRGSTDTQYF.

V is TRBV30 and J is TRBJ1-1; TRBD1 matches at 10 bases. Per the germline V gene, CDR1 is GTSNPN and CDR2 is SVGIG (reference sequence). V gave up 5 bases and J gave up 4 bases; unmatched junction bases: 4. The CDR3 loop spans 13 amino acids. CDR3 sequence: CAWDRGRGTEAFF. The CDR3 DNA reads as TGTGCCTGGGACAGGGGGCGAGGCACTGAAGCTTTCTTT.

This clone came up a few times. V usage is TRBV5-1 and J usage is TRBJ2-7; D is uncertain. Germline CDR1 reads SGHRS; CDR2 reads YFSETQ. There are 14 residues in the CDR3. V was clipped by 2 bases and J by 4 bases, with 13 bases between them. The CDR3 nucleotides are TGCGCCAGCAGCTTAACTCCGGACGTTTACGAGCAGTACTTC. It specifies CASSLTPDVYEQYF.

This chain uses TRBV6-1 with TRBJ1-1, with TRBD1 as a possible D gene (6 bases). The length of the CDR3 is 16 residues. Germline V gene lookup returns CDR1 MNHNS and CDR2 SASEGT. The V end lost 1 base, the J end lost 1 base, and 13 bases lay between the germline ends. The CDR3, as DNA: TGTGCCAGCAGTGAAGGTATCGGACAGTCGAACACTGAAGCTTTCTTT. Translating it yields CASSEGIGQSNTEAFF.